The rows below give T cell receptor beta chains drawn from one sample of a study of vaccination effects on CD4 cells after COVID-19. Here immunoSEQ multiplex PCR was the method, and the copy in TCRdb shows in-frame clones only, minus some. This table holds 65,000 to 80,000 clones, approximately 77% found once. Their antigens remain unidentified. The sequencing used CD4+ T cells from PBMCs cultured without peptide, collected before COVID-19 vaccination. The receptors come from a human donor who received a COVID-19 vaccine. Both conserved end residues are part of each CDR3. D genes are given only for firm matches. Some rows have no size entry. The others give once, few or many, or a class for an expanded clone.

v_gene,d_gene,abundance,j_gene,len,CDR3aa,CDR3nt
TRBV4-1,NA,once,TRBJ1-1,12,CASSQIRGEAFF,TGCGCCAGCAGCCAAATTAGGGGTGAAGCTTTCTTT
TRBV7-3,NA,NA,TRBJ2-1,11,CASSLGDEQFF,TGTGCCAGCAGCCTGGGGGATGAGCAGTTCTTC
TRBV24-1,NA,NA,TRBJ2-5,15,CATSDPRTAKETQYF,TGTGCCACCAGTGACCCCCGGACTGCCAAAGAGACCCAGTACTTC
TRBV30,NA,NA,TRBJ1-1,12,CAWSGPRSEAFF,TGTGCCTGGAGTGGCCCTAGGAGTGAAGCTTTCTTT
TRBV9,NA,NA,TRBJ2-1,16,CASSPRLGSSYNEQFF,TGTGCCAGCAGCCCCCGACTGGGGAGCTCCTACAATGAGCAGTTCTTC
TRBV7-9,NA,NA,TRBJ1-2,13,CASSLGDGNGYTF,TGTGCCAGCAGCTTAGGGGACGGTAATGGCTACACCTTC
TRBV21-1,NA,once,TRBJ2-5,15,CASSIAERREETQYF,TGTGCCAGCAGCATTGCGGAGCGGAGAGAAGAGACCCAGTACTTC
TRBV4-2,NA,once,TRBJ1-5,15,CASSQTLKSNQPQHF,TGTGCCAGCAGCCAAACCTTAAAGAGCAATCAGCCCCAGCATTTT
TRBV3-1/TRBV3-2,TRBD1,once,TRBJ1-3,14,CASSYDRVGNTIYF,TGTGCCAGCAGCTATGACAGGGTAGGGAACACCATATATTTT
TRBV3-1/TRBV3-2,NA,NA,TRBJ2-4,12,CASSQGQNIQYF,TGTGCCAGCAGCCAGGGGCAAAACATTCAGTACTTC
TRBV4-3,NA,NA,TRBJ1-1,16,CASSQASALLNTEAFF,TGCGCCAGCAGCCAAGCGTCAGCTCTGCTGAACACTGAAGCTTTCTTT
TRBV30,TRBD1,NA,TRBJ1-1,17,CARSPGQGDAGVTEAFF,TGTGCCCGTTCGCCGGGACAGGGGGATGCGGGAGTCACTGAAGCTTTCTTT
TRBV18,NA,NA,TRBJ2-1,14,CASSPGLRAGEQFF,TGTGCCAGCTCACCGGGACTCCGGGCCGGTGAGCAGTTCTTC
TRBV10-3,TRBD1,NA,TRBJ1-1,15,CAISEQDRGITEAFF,TGTGCCATCAGTGAGCAAGACAGGGGGATTACTGAAGCTTTCTTT
TRBV7-2,NA,NA,TRBJ2-5,16,CASSDRGAGTWETQYF,TGTGCCAGCAGCGACCGGGGGGCGGGGACATGGGAGACCCAGTACTTC
TRBV19,TRBD1,NA,TRBJ1-5,15,CASRSGTGRNQPQHF,TGTGCCAGTAGGTCCGGGACAGGGAGGAACCAGCCCCAGCATTTT
TRBV24-1,TRBD2,NA,TRBJ2-2,16,CATSARARAGAGELFF,TGTGCCACCAGTGCCCGGGCGCGGGCGGGGGCCGGGGAGCTGTTTTTT
TRBV6-5,NA,NA,TRBJ2-3,13,CASRQQAGDTQYF,TGTGCCAGCAGGCAACAGGCGGGAGATACGCAGTATTTT
TRBV27,TRBD1,NA,TRBJ1-5,17,CASSARDRGTSNQPQHF,TGTGCCAGCAGTGCACGGGACAGGGGAACGAGCAATCAGCCCCAGCATTTT
TRBV19,TRBD1,once,TRBJ1-4,16,CASSDNRGRSNEKLFF,TGTGCCAGTAGCGACAACAGGGGGAGGTCTAATGAAAAACTGTTTTTT
TRBV7-8,NA,NA,TRBJ1-2,15,CASSPFGTQNYGYTF,TGTGCCAGCAGCCCATTCGGGACACAAAACTATGGCTACACCTTC
TRBV11-3,NA,NA,TRBJ2-5,16,CASSLGYGGEGETQYF,TGTGCCAGCAGCTTAGGGTACGGGGGAGAAGGAGAGACCCAGTACTTC
TRBV6-5,NA,NA,TRBJ1-3,16,CASSYDRGGSGNTIYF,TGTGCCAGCAGTTACGACCGGGGCGGGTCTGGAAACACCATATATTTT
TRBV4-2,NA,NA,TRBJ1-1,15,CASSQVMGMNTEAFF,TGTGCCAGCAGCCAAGTAATGGGAATGAACACTGAAGCTTTCTTT
TRBV7-8,NA,NA,TRBJ2-2,17,CASSLGLALANTGELFF,TGTGCCAGCAGCCTAGGGCTAGCGCTCGCGAACACCGGGGAGCTGTTTTTT
TRBV28,NA,NA,TRBJ1-2,17,CASTSVGGADINYGYTF,TGTGCCAGCACCTCGGTGGGGGGCGCCGATATTAACTATGGCTACACCTTC
TRBV6-5,NA,NA,TRBJ1-1,13,CASKGQPNTEAFF,TGTGCCAGCAAAGGGCAGCCAAACACTGAAGCTTTCTTT
TRBV6-1,NA,NA,TRBJ1-6,14,CASSSTPVGSPLHF,TGTGCCAGCAGTTCAACCCCGGTTGGCTCACCCCTCCACTTT
TRBV9,NA,NA,TRBJ2-4,14,CASSNRQATDIQYF,TGTGCCAGCAGCAACCGACAGGCAACAGACATTCAGTACTTC
TRBV18,TRBD1,NA,TRBJ1-5,16,CASSPRQGGAGQPQHF,TGTGCCAGCTCACCTCGTCAGGGGGGGGCTGGTCAGCCCCAGCATTTT
TRBV7-3,NA,NA,TRBJ2-1,15,CASSLTGGANNEQFF,TGTGCCAGCAGCTTAACAGGGGGTGCGAACAATGAGCAGTTCTTC
TRBV6-4,TRBD1,NA,TRBJ2-3,17,CASSANQGESSTDTQYF,TGTGCCAGCAGTGCTAATCAGGGGGAGTCTAGCACAGATACGCAGTATTTT
TRBV24-1,NA,NA,TRBJ1-5,15,CATSDSSGGNQPQHF,TGTGCCACCAGTGATTCAAGCGGGGGCAATCAGCCCCAGCATTTT
TRBV5-1,NA,NA,TRBJ2-2,16,CASSHEGTSNTGELFF,TGCGCCAGCAGTCACGAGGGAACGTCGAACACCGGGGAGCTGTTTTTT
TRBV3-1/TRBV3-2,NA,NA,TRBJ1-1,14,CASSQVELNTEAFF,TGTGCCAGCAGCCAAGTGGAATTGAACACTGAAGCTTTCTTT
TRBV23-1,TRBD1,NA,TRBJ1-1,13,CASSQNQPRGAFF,TGCGCCAGCAGTCAAAACCAGCCCAGGGGGGCTTTCTTT
TRBV9,TRBD1,NA,TRBJ1-3,16,CASSVTLTGTGNTIYF,TGTGCCAGCAGCGTCACATTGACAGGGACGGGAAACACCATATATTTT
TRBV6-6,NA,NA,TRBJ1-1,16,CASRPPRGMMNTEAFF,TGTGCCAGCAGACCACCGCGGGGAATGATGAACACTGAAGCTTTCTTT
TRBV5-1,NA,many,TRBJ1-4,14,CASSLDATNEKLFF,TGCGCCAGCAGCTTGGACGCAACTAATGAAAAACTGTTTTTT
TRBV18,TRBD2,NA,TRBJ2-3,15,CASSPASGERDTQYF,TGTGCCAGCTCACCAGCTAGCGGGGAACGGGATACGCAGTATTTT
TRBV6-5,NA,NA,TRBJ1-2,13,CATREGLSYGYTF,TGTGCCACCAGAGAGGGGCTCAGCTATGGCTACACCTTC
TRBV24-1,NA,NA,TRBJ2-2,17,CATSDLSGSFYTGELFF,TGTGCCACCAGTGATTTGTCGGGGTCTTTTTACACCGGGGAGCTGTTTTTT
TRBV2,NA,NA,TRBJ1-1,13,CASSEREGTEAFF,TGTGCCAGCAGTGAAAGGGAGGGCACTGAAGCTTTCTTT
TRBV5-1,TRBD1,NA,TRBJ2-3,15,CASSLAGTGSDTQYF,TGCGCCAGCAGCTTGGCCGGGACAGGGTCAGATACGCAGTATTTT
TRBV5-1,TRBD1,NA,TRBJ1-1,13,CASDDQGGTEAFF,TGCGCCAGCGATGACCAGGGGGGGACTGAAGCTTTCTTT
TRBV4-3,NA,NA,TRBJ1-5,14,CASSQEWGGQPQHF,TGCGCCAGCAGCCAAGAGTGGGGGGGTCAGCCCCAGCATTTT
TRBV5-1,TRBD1,NA,TRBJ1-1,15,CASSRDRGFATEAFF,TGCGCCAGCAGCAGAGACAGGGGTTTTGCCACTGAAGCTTTCTTT
TRBV18,NA,NA,TRBJ1-2,14,CASSPLEGPGGYTF,TGTGCCAGCTCACCATTGGAGGGGCCGGGGGGCTACACCTTC
TRBV30,TRBD1,NA,TRBJ1-6,14,CAWGRQGNNSPLHF,TGTGCCTGGGGTAGACAGGGAAACAATTCACCCCTCCACTTT
TRBV7-7,TRBD2,NA,TRBJ2-1,14,CASSPTSRLNEQFF,TGTGCCAGCAGCCCGACTAGCAGGTTGAATGAGCAGTTCTTC
TRBV5-6,TRBD2,NA,TRBJ2-5,14,CASRSRGGGETQYF,TGTGCCAGCAGATCCCGGGGGGGCGGAGAGACCCAGTACTTC
TRBV5-1,TRBD1,few,TRBJ1-2,14,CASTEAGGMSGYTF,TGCGCCAGCACCGAAGCAGGGGGAATGAGTGGCTACACCTTC
TRBV7-8,NA,NA,TRBJ2-5,14,CASSSTGYQETQYF,TGTGCCAGCAGCTCCACAGGGTACCAAGAGACCCAGTACTTC
TRBV9,NA,NA,TRBJ2-5,15,CASSVEWQGMETQYF,TGTGCCAGCAGCGTAGAGTGGCAGGGGATGGAGACCCAGTACTTC
TRBV11-2,TRBD2,NA,TRBJ2-3,15,CASSYTSGGLATQYF,TGTGCCAGCAGTTACACTAGCGGGGGGCTGGCTACGCAGTATTTT
TRBV19,TRBD1,NA,TRBJ2-1,15,CASSLPGQGRYEQFF,TGTGCCAGTAGTCTCCCGGGACAGGGTCGTTATGAGCAGTTCTTC
TRBV27,NA,NA,TRBJ2-3,14,CASSFRVSTDTQYF,TGTGCCAGCAGTTTTAGGGTTAGCACAGATACGCAGTATTTT